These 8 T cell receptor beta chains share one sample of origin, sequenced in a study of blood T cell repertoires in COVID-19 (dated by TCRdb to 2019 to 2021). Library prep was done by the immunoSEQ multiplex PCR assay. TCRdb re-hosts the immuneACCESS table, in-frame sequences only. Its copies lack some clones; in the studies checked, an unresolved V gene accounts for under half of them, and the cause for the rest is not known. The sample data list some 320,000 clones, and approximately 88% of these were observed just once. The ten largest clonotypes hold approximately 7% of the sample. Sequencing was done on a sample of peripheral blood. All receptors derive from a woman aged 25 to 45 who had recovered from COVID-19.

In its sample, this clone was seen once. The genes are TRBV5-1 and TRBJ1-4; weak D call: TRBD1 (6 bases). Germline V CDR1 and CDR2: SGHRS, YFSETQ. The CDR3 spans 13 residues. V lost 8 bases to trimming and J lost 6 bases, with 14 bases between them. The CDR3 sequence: CASRTGLDEKLFF. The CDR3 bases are TGCGCCAGTAGAACAGGGTTGGATGAAAAACTGTTTTTT.

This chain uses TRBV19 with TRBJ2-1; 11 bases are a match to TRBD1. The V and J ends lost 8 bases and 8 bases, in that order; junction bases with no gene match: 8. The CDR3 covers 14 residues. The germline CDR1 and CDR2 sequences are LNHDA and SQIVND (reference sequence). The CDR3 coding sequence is TGTGCCAGTCGGACAGGGGGCGTTTCCTATGAGCAGTTCTTC. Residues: CASRTGGVSYEQFF.

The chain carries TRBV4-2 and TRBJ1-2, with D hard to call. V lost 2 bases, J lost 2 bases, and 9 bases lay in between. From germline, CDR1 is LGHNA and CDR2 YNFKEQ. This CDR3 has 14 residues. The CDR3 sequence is CASSQRSANYGYTF. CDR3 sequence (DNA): TGTGCCAGCAGCCAACGTTCAGCGAACTATGGCTACACCTTC.

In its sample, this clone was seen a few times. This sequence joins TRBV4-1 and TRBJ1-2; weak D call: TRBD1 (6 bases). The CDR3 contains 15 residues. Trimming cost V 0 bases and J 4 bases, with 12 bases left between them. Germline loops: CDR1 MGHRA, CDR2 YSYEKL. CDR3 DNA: TGCGCCAGCAGCCAAGATCCGGGGGGCGGCTATGGCTACACCTTC. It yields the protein CASSQDPGGGYGYTF.

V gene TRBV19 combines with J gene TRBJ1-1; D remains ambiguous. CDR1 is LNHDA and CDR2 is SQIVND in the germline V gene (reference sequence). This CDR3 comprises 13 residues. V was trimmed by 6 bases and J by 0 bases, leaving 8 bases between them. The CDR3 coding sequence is TGTGCCAGTAGGCTGAGGCTGAACACTGAAGCTTTCTTT. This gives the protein CASRLRLNTEAFF. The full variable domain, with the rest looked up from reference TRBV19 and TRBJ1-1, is DGGITQSPKYLFRKEGQNVTLSCEQNLNHDAMYWYRQDPGQGLRLIYYSQIVNDFQKGDIAEGYSVSREKKESFPLTVTSAQKNPTAFYLCASRLRLNTEAFFGQGTRLTVV.

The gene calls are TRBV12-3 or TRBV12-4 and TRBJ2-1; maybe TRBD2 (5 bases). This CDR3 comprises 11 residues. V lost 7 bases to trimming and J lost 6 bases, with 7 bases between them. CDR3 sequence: CASIAFNEQFF. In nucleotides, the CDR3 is TGTGCCAGCATAGCGTTCAATGAGCAGTTCTTC.

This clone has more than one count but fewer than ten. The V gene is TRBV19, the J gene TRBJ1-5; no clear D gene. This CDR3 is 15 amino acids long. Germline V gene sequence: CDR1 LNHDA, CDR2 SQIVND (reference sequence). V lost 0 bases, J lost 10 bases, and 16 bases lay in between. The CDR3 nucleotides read TGTGCCAGTAGTATAGATCAACACGGGAGCGGACCCCAGCATTTT. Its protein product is CASSIDQHGSGPQHF.

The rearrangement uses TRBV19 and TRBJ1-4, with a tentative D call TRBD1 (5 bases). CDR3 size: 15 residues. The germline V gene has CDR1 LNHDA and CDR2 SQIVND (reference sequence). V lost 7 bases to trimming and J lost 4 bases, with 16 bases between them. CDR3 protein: CASTLQGLDNEKLFF. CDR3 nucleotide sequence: TGTGCCAGTACCTTGCAGGGTTTGGATAATGAAAAACTGTTTTTT.